This T cell receptor beta chain was captured by sequencing in a study of blood T cells in healthy people across ages. There were healthy Caucasian individuals from Russia, aged roughly 6 to 90, serving as donors. Every donor contributed roughly 11 milliliters of peripheral blood by blood draw. The second PCR ran roughly 6 to 11 cycles with a sample-barcoded 5' primer and J-beta primers. TCRdb processed the 5' RACE reads anew with MiXCR; each CDR3 protein has one entry. The sample consists of some 940,000 distinct CDR3 sequences, roughly 29% of them appearing once. This clonotype was picked up a small number of times. CDR1 ENHRY and CDR2 SYGVKD come from the germline V gene. The germline V and J ends were trimmed by 7 bases and 4 bases, with 13 bases remaining between them. The length of the CDR3 is 13 residues. This sample was also put to use in a study of T cells of mothers and their children. According to that study: Maternal samples each gave over 8.5 million TCR beta CDR3 reads, and child samples 2.5 million to 3.5 million each.

This receptor was obtained from a middle-aged woman in good health. Sequencing used blood. V and J are TRBV10-3 and TRBJ2-5; perhaps TRBD1 as D (5 bases). CDR3 residues: CAINEGVRETQYF. CDR3 nucleotides: TGTGCCATCAACGAAGGGGTCCGAGAGACCCAGTACTTC.